These 11 T cell receptor beta chains were all obtained from the same sample, sequenced in a study of beta chain features in type 1 diabetes. Every bit of the isolated RNA underwent reverse transcription, so sequencing read expressed TCRB transcripts. Only in-frame clones appear in the TCRdb table, and some are missing; sequencing was by immunoSEQ multiplex PCR. The sample lists about half a million clones; approximately 10% were seen once. The specimen sequenced was naive CD4+ T cells from blood. These receptor sequences come from a young woman in good health.

This clone has more than one count but fewer than ten. The CDR3 reads CASSDKSGANVLTF. In nucleotides, the CDR3 is TGCGCCAGCAGCGATAAATCTGGGGCCAACGTCCTGACTTTC. The chain has TRBV5-1 and TRBJ2-6; D uncertain. The CDR3 length is 14 residues. V lost 4 bases and J lost 1, with 6 bases in between. CDR1 and CDR2 from the germline V gene are SGHRS and YFSETQ.

In this sample, this clone turned up a few times. V gene TRBV15 combines with J gene TRBJ2-1; D call uncertain. Trimming removed 6 bases at V and 0 bases at J, with 6 bases between. The germline V gene encodes CDR1 LNHNV and CDR2 YYDKDF (reference sequence). The CDR3 extends over 13 amino acids. The chain's CDR3 is CATSWSSYNEQFF. The CDR3 nucleotides are TGTGCCACCAGTTGGAGCTCCTACAATGAGCAGTTCTTC.

The chain links TRBV11-1 to TRBJ2-7; a weak D match, TRBD2 (6 bases). CDR1 and CDR2 from the germline V gene are SGHAT and FQDESV (reference sequence). Trimming took 3 bases from V and 5 from J, leaving 14 bases between them. This CDR3 is 14 amino acids long. The CDR3 here is CASSFRRAGNEQYF. The DNA for the CDR3 is TGTGCCAGCAGCTTCCGGAGGGCAGGAAACGAGCAGTACTTC.

Only a few counts were recorded for this clone. The V and J genes are TRBV28 and TRBJ2-3, with 10 bases that match TRBD1. Per germline, CDR1 MDHEN and CDR2 SYDVKM. This CDR3 comprises 16 residues. V lost 5 bases and J lost 6; bases outside the gene matches: 11. This CDR3 reads CASSLAGTGAGDTQYF. In DNA form, the CDR3 reads TGTGCCAGCAGTCTCGCCGGGACAGGGGCCGGGGATACGCAGTATTTT.

This clone was counted between two and nine times. This chain uses TRBV4-3 with TRBJ2-3; a weak D match, TRBD2 (5 bases). The CDR3 totals 14 residues. The germline V and J ends were trimmed by 2 bases and 5 bases, with 11 bases remaining between them. Germline V CDR1 and CDR2: LGHNA, YSLEER. This CDR3 reads CASSQTRVGDTQYF. CDR3 coding DNA: TGCGCCAGCAGCCAAACGAGGGTCGGAGATACGCAGTATTTT.

This clone turned up a few times. The same CDR3 can be traced to other DNA sequences in this sample. The genes are TRBV29-1 and TRBJ1-1, with D unclear. The V gene's germline CDR1 is SQVTM and CDR2 ANQGSEA. The length of the CDR3 is 12 residues. V was clipped by 4 bases and J by 1 base, with 7 bases between them. Written as DNA, the CDR3 is TGCAGCGTTGCCTCAGGGAACACTGAAGCTTTCTTT. Its protein product is CSVASGNTEAFF. The full variable domain, in which reference TRBV29-1 and TRBJ1-1 provide the parts outside the CDR3, is SAVISQKPSRDICQRGTSLTIQCQVDSQVTMMFWYRQQPGQSLTLIATANQGSEATYESGFVIDKFPISRPNLTFSTLTVSNMSPEDSSIYLCSVASGNTEAFFGQGTRLTVV.

CDR3 region: CASSFPSTGANYGYTF. The CDR3 nucleotides are TGTGCCAGCAGCTTCCCTTCAACAGGGGCCAACTATGGCTACACCTTC. V and J are TRBV7-2 and TRBJ1-2, with 7 bases aligning to TRBD1. After removal of 3 bases from V and 2 bases from J, the junction contained 9 bases not matched to a gene. Germline-derived CDR1 and CDR2 are SGHTA and FQGNSA. This CDR3 is 16 amino acids long.

The rearrangement uses TRBV29-1 and TRBJ1-1; the D is unclear. Germline V lookup: CDR1 SQVTM, CDR2 ANQGSEA. Trimming removed 6 bases from V and 4 bases from J, with 15 bases in between. CDR3 length equals 13 residues. CDR3 sequence: CSVGPLGPTEAFF. DNA of the CDR3: TGCAGCGTAGGCCCCCTGGGCCCCACTGAAGCTTTCTTT.

This clone has a handful of counts. This rearrangement joins TRBV14 to TRBJ2-3; 11 bases align to TRBD2. CDR3 length: 15 residues. Germline V gene data show CDR1 as SGHDN and CDR2 as FVKESK. V was pared by 5 bases and J by 3 bases, with 4 bases of the junction left unmatched. CDR3 sequence: CASSDSGRATDTQYF. The DNA of the CDR3 is TGTGCCAGCAGCGATAGCGGGAGGGCAACAGATACGCAGTATTTT.

This rearrangement joins TRBV14 to TRBJ2-5, with D possibly matching TRBD1 (5 bases). The length of the CDR3 is 17 residues. Trimming stripped 1 base from V and 6 bases from J, with 21 bases between. Germline V gene sequence: CDR1 SGHDN, CDR2 FVKESK. The CDR3 bases are TGTGCCAGCAGCCAAGGCATCTTCTCAGGGAAGAAGAAGACCCAGTACTTC. Translated: CASSQGIFSGKKKTQYF.

The V call is TRBV6-5, the J call TRBJ1-1; possible D gene TRBD1, 6 bases. Germline V CDR1 and CDR2: MNHEY, SVGAGI. The V gene lost 2 bases and the J gene lost 8 bases, with 21 bases spanning the gap. This CDR3 contains 16 residues. CDR3 amino acids: CASSYAGTPSKAEAFF. The CDR3 region has the DNA TGTGCCAGCAGTTACGCGGGGACACCGAGCAAGGCCGAAGCTTTCTTT.